The clone carrying this T cell receptor beta chain was recorded many times. No antigen is known for it. The data belong to a study of T cells after yellow fever vaccination. On the study more broadly: It was SMART-Seq v4 Ultra Low Input that prepared the fractions with low cell numbers.

Looked up from germline, CDR1 is MNHEY and CDR2 is SVGAGI. CDR3 length equals 15 residues. The junction had 10 bases not matched to a gene; V was cut back by 1 base and J by 8 bases. Conversion of TCR transcripts into cDNA relied on 5'RACE template switching, which added a universal primer site and UMIs. MiXCR, run by TCRdb on the 5' RACE reads, gives a single entry per CDR3 protein. The table shows about 120,000 distinct CDR3 sequences, with about 7.8% occurring only once. Broader study findings: Within FACS-sorted repertoires, abundant clonotypes contaminating from the bulk population could be present. Among all clonotypes, a small share was observed in both CD4 and CD8 compartments.

The sequencing used CD4+ T cells sorted from PBMCs, collected approximately 47 days after the first yellow fever vaccination. V and J are TRBV6-5 and TRBJ1-2, with 7 bases aligning to TRBD1. This clonotype was obtained from a man between 18 and 29 years old who received the YFV17D yellow fever vaccine. The CDR3 DNA is TGTGCCAGCAGTTACTTGCACAGGGGACTAGACGGCTACACCTTC. Amino acid sequence: CASSYLHRGLDGYTF.